This TCR beta chain is drawn from a study of T-cell memory formation after mild COVID-19. Trimming removed 2 bases at V and 2 bases at J, with 10 bases between. The CDR3 has 14 amino acids. From germline, CDR1 is LGHNA and CDR2 YNFKEQ. On this clonotype itself: Its specificity is unknown.

Whole-study results and caveats: Among contracting clones, CD4+ were mainly CM/EM and CD8+ enriched in EMRA.

cDNA libraries for TCR alpha and TCR beta, carrying sample barcodes and UMIs, came from 5'RACE with constant-segment primers. TCRdb fed the 5' RACE reads into MiXCR, producing one record per CDR3 protein. The sample lists 530,000 or so distinct CDR3 sequences; 15% to 20% were seen once. V and J are TRBV4-2 and TRBJ2-7; D is undetermined. Sequencing used PBMCs or a T cell subset sorted from them (not recorded which). The sequence was obtained from an adult woman who had mild COVID-19 (a few samples of this study predate the infection). Cell type and time point are not known. The CDR3: CASSQSKSTYEQYF. The CDR3 bases are TGTGCCAGCAGCCAATCGAAAAGTACCTACGAGCAGTACTTC.